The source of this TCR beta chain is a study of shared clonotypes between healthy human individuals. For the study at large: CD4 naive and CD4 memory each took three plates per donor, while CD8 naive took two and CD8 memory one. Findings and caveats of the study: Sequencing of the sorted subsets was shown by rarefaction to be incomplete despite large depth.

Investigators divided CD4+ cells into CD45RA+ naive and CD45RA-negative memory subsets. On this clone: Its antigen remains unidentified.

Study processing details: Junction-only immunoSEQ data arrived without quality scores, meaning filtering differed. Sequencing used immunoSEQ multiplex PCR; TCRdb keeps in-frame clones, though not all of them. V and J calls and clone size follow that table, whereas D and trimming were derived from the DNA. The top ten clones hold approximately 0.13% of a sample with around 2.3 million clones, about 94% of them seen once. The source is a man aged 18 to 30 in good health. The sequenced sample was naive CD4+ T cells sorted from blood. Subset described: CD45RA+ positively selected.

This CDR3 is CASSDEGGRGTRQYF. The CDR3 nucleotides are TGTGCCAGCAGCGACGAAGGGGGTCGGGGGACAAGGCAGTACTTC. The V call is TRBV9, the J call TRBJ2-7; the D call may be TRBD1 or TRBD2 (6 bases each). Germline values: CDR1 SGDLS, CDR2 YYNGEE. The germline V and J ends were trimmed by 3 bases and 9 bases, with 22 bases remaining between them. CDR3 size: 15 residues.